This is a list of T cell receptor beta chains from one sample in a study of T cell responses to AZD1222 COVID-19 vaccine. Data came from immunoSEQ multiplex PCR; TCRdb stores just in-frame clones and leaves some out. Of more than 150,000 clones listed, around nine tenths were seen once; the top ten hold just under 7%. Sample: peripheral blood, taken after recovery from COVID-19. These receptors all stem from an adult who had recovered from COVID-19. The conserved cysteine and the conserved F or W are not part of the CDR3 here. The size field is filled for only some rows; it gives once, few, many or a size class.

size: -; J: TRBJ2-1; V: TRBV9; CDR3: ASSVAVGEQF
size: -; J: TRBJ2-5; V: TRBV3-1/TRBV3-2; CDR3: ASRRGGQETQY
size: -; J: TRBJ1-3; V: TRBV6-5; CDR3: ASKGTVSGNTIY
size: -; J: TRBJ2-7; V: TRBV5-1; CDR3: ASSPGTGITYEQY
size: -; J: TRBJ1-1; V: TRBV3-1/TRBV3-2; CDR3: ASSQEKGGNTEAF
size: -; J: TRBJ1-1; V: TRBV13; CDR3: ATRFIGYNTEAF
size: -; J: TRBJ1-6; V: TRBV2; CDR3: ASRWNSPLH
size: -; J: TRBJ1-1; V: TRBV7-9; CDR3: ASSSTGVNTEAF
size: -; J: TRBJ1-4; V: TRBV9; CDR3: ASSPTATNEKLF
size: -; J: TRBJ1-2; V: TRBV12-3/TRBV12-4; CDR3: ASSQGSGYT
size: once; J: TRBJ1-3; V: TRBV29-1; CDR3: SVGQGSGNTIY
size: -; J: TRBJ1-4; V: TRBV27; CDR3: ASSLSTFGTGGAGKLF
size: -; J: TRBJ2-5; V: TRBV14; CDR3: ASGRQMETQY
size: -; J: TRBJ2-2; V: TRBV7-6; CDR3: ASSLVATGELF
size: -; J: TRBJ2-1; V: TRBV3-1/TRBV3-2; CDR3: ASSPLWRGYNEQF
size: -; J: TRBJ2-3; V: TRBV10-3; CDR3: AISESGTPSTDTQY
size: -; J: TRBJ1-6; V: TRBV6-2/TRBV6-3; CDR3: ASSPRPGQGANSPLH
size: medium-sized; J: TRBJ2-5; V: TRBV7-3; CDR3: ASSLEGPGGETQY